Following are 18 T cell receptor beta chains from one sample sequenced in a study of blood T cell repertoires in COVID-19. Assay: immunoSEQ multiplex PCR; the TCRdb copy retains only in-frame clones and omits some. Here the sample spans a few hundred thousand clones, about 87% being singletons. Input material: PBMCs or T cells enriched from blood (not recorded which). The receptors shown here come from a man aged 35 to 55 in a cohort exposed to, infected with or recovered from COVID-19 (not recorded which).

The rearrangement links TRBV10-1 to TRBJ2-3; the match to TRBD2 covers 13 bases. V lost 2 bases, J lost 3 bases, and 2 bases stayed unmatched. The germline CDR1 and CDR2 sequences are WNHNN and SYGVQD (reference sequence). This CDR3 region has 16 residues. In DNA form, the CDR3 reads TGCGCCAGCAGTGAGGCGACTAGCGGGAGGACAGATACGCAGTATTTT. Translation gives CASSEATSGRTDTQYF.

This clone was observed once. The chain recombines TRBV3-1 (or the pseudogene TRBV3-2) with TRBJ2-7; D ambiguous. The germline CDR1 and CDR2 sequences are LGHDT and YNNKEL (reference sequence). V lost 0 bases, J lost 6 bases, and 15 bases lay in between. This CDR3 is built from 15 residues. CDR3 bases: TGTGCCAGCAGCCAAGATGTAGGCGGAACTCGCGAGCAGTACTTC. This translates into CASSQDVGGTREQYF.

For this clone: This CDR3 is also generated by other DNA sequences in the sample. CDR3 sequence (DNA): TGTGCCTGGAGTGTACTCGGCACTAGCAGCTACGAGCAGTACTTC. Translation gives CAWSVLGTSSYEQYF. The J gene is TRBJ2-7, the V gene TRBV30; tentatively, D is TRBD2 (6 bases). The CDR3 loop spans 15 amino acids. The germline V gene encodes CDR1 GTSNPN and CDR2 SVGIG (reference sequence). The V and J ends lost 0 bases and 3 bases respectively, with 15 bases between them.

V and J are TRBV2 and TRBJ1-4, with D uncertain. Trimming cost V 1 base and J 11 bases, with 14 bases left between them. The CDR3 runs 14 residues. Per the germline V gene, CDR1 is SNHLY and CDR2 is FYNNEI. The CDR3 sequence is CASSEGFRAGKLFF. DNA for the CDR3: TGTGCCAGCAGTGAAGGTTTCCGGGCGGGGAAACTGTTTTTT.

The rearrangement uses TRBV18 and TRBJ1-5, with D possibly matching TRBD1 (5 bases). The CDR3 spans 14 residues. The germline V gene has CDR1 KGHSH and CDR2 LQKENI. With 6 bases removed from V and 4 bases from J, the gap between germline ends came to 13 bases. This CDR3 is CASSHDSVNQPQHF. The CDR3 DNA reads TGTGCCAGCTCTCACGACAGCGTTAATCAGCCCCAGCATTTT.

V is TRBV5-1 and J is TRBJ1-6; 8 positions agree with TRBD1. The CDR3 has 15 amino acids. Germline CDR1 reads SGHRS; CDR2 reads YFSETQ. With V trimmed by 4 bases and J by 7 bases, 7 bases remained unmatched. The CDR3 region is CASSPQGADNSPLHF. In DNA, the CDR3 is TGCGCCAGCAGCCCCCAGGGGGCCGACAATTCACCCCTCCACTTT.

This chain links TRBV3-1 (or the pseudogene TRBV3-2) with TRBJ2-3; TRBD2 might be the D (6 bases). The CDR3 length is 12 residues. Germline V lookup: CDR1 LGHDT, CDR2 YNNKEL (reference sequence). Trimming shortened V by 3 bases and J by 6 bases, and 7 bases separated the two germline ends. CDR3: CASSHGGDTQYF. The CDR3 coding sequence is TGTGCCAGCAGCCACGGGGGTGATACGCAGTATTTT.

The chain employs TRBV6-5 and TRBJ2-7; 8 nucleotides match TRBD1. The CDR3 loop spans 13 amino acids. The germline V gene has CDR1 MNHEY and CDR2 SVGAGI. Trimming took 6 bases from V and 3 from J; bases not matched to a gene: 4. The CDR3 region is CASRGGQGYEQYF. CDR3 nucleotide sequence: TGTGCCAGCAGGGGCGGACAGGGCTACGAGCAGTACTTC.

This rearrangement joins TRBV4-2 to TRBJ1-2; the D is unclear. The length of the CDR3 is 16 residues. V was trimmed by 0 bases and J by 8 bases, leaving 19 bases between them. Per the germline V gene, CDR1 is LGHNA and CDR2 is YNFKEQ. CDR3 sequence: CASSQDPHSREGGYTF. DNA of the CDR3: TGTGCCAGCAGCCAAGATCCACACAGCCGCGAGGGAGGCTACACCTTC.

This chain joins TRBV18 and TRBJ2-1; 10 bases agree with TRBD2. CDR1 and CDR2 from the germline V gene are KGHSH and LQKENI. J gave up 4 bases and V 3 bases, and 6 bases lay outside the gene matches. CDR3 length: 16 amino acids. Here the CDR3 reads CASSPNLLAGYNEQFF. The DNA for the CDR3 is TGTGCCAGCTCACCGAACTTACTAGCGGGGTACAATGAGCAGTTCTTC.

This sequence joins TRBV6-5 and TRBJ2-7; TRBD1 aligns across 8 bases. The CDR3 extends over 12 amino acids. Germline assignment: CDR1 MNHEY and CDR2 SVGAGI. V gave up 6 bases and J gave up 3 bases; unmatched junction bases: 1. The CDR3 bases are TGTGCCAGCAGGACAGGGGTCTACGAGCAGTACTTC. This gives the protein CASRTGVYEQYF.

CDR3: CASSPPGAAEAFF. The CDR3 bases are TGTGCCAGCAGCCCCCCAGGGGCCGCTGAAGCTTTCTTT. This chain links TRBV9 with TRBJ1-1; D possibly corresponds to TRBD1 (6 bases). V lost 4 bases, J lost 6 bases, and 13 bases lay in between. The CDR3 sequence is 13 residues long. Germline V CDR1 and CDR2: SGDLS, YYNGEE.

The CDR3 nucleotides read TGCGCCAGCAGCCAAGCCCAGGGTCCTCGGCCGGACATTCAGTACTTC. It translates to CASSQAQGPRPDIQYF. This chain joins TRBV4-1 and TRBJ2-4; D is possibly TRBD1 (5 bases). Germline V gives CDR1 MGHRA, CDR2 YSYEKL. The CDR3 has 16 amino acids. V dropped 1 base and J dropped 8 bases, with 18 bases sitting between them.

The rearrangement links TRBV28 to TRBJ2-4; 7 bases map to TRBD1. Germline loops: CDR1 MDHEN, CDR2 SYDVKM. The CDR3 extends over 18 amino acids. Trimming removed 6 bases from V and 0 bases from J; junction bases left unmatched: 14. CDR3 in amino acids: CASSKRDRLILAKNIQYF. The CDR3, as DNA: TGTGCCAGCAGCAAACGGGACAGATTAATTCTAGCCAAAAACATTCAGTACTTC.

J is TRBJ2-3 and V is TRBV7-2, with 8 bases matching TRBD1. The CDR3 sequence is 15 residues long. Germline V CDR1 and CDR2: SGHTA, FQGNSA. V lost 6 bases to trimming and J lost 4 bases; unmatched junction nucleotides: 9. CDR3 loop: CASRPRTGKADTQYF. As DNA, the CDR3 is TGTGCCAGCAGACCACGGACAGGGAAGGCAGATACGCAGTATTTT.

The chain has TRBV9 and TRBJ1-1; TRBD1 agrees at 12 bases. The length of the CDR3 is 16 residues. Germline lookup yields CDR1 SGDLS and CDR2 YYNGEE. With V trimmed by 0 bases and J by 5 bases, 5 bases remained unmatched. The CDR3 DNA reads TGTGCCAGCAGCGTAGGGCTGGGACAGGGGGCAACTGAAGCTTTCTTT. Encoded protein: CASSVGLGQGATEAFF.

The rearrangement links TRBV2 to TRBJ2-7, with TRBD2 identical over 7 bases. This CDR3 has 14 amino acids. Germline lookup yields CDR1 SNHLY and CDR2 FYNNEI. The ends lost 7 bases at V and 4 bases at J; junction bases unmatched: 10. CDR3 sequence (DNA): TGTGCCAGCAAGGCGGGAGCAGCAGTATACGAGCAGTACTTC. It yields the protein CASKAGAAVYEQYF. Full variable domain (remainder filled in from reference TRBV2 and TRBJ2-7): EPEVTQTPSHQVTQMGQEVILRCVPISNHLYFYWYRQILGQKVEFLVSFYNNEISEKSEIFDDQFSVERPDGSNFTLKIRSTKLEDSAMYFCASKAGAAVYEQYFGPGTRLTVT.

The chain combines TRBV24-1 with TRBJ2-1, with D possibly being TRBD1 (6 bases). V gave up 6 bases and J gave up 7 bases, with 18 bases separating them. This CDR3 has 15 amino acids. The germline gives CDR1 KGHDR, CDR2 SFDVKD. The CDR3 sequence is CATSNTGTPRNEQFF. The CDR3 DNA reads as TGTGCCACCAGTAATACCGGGACACCTCGGAATGAGCAGTTCTTC.